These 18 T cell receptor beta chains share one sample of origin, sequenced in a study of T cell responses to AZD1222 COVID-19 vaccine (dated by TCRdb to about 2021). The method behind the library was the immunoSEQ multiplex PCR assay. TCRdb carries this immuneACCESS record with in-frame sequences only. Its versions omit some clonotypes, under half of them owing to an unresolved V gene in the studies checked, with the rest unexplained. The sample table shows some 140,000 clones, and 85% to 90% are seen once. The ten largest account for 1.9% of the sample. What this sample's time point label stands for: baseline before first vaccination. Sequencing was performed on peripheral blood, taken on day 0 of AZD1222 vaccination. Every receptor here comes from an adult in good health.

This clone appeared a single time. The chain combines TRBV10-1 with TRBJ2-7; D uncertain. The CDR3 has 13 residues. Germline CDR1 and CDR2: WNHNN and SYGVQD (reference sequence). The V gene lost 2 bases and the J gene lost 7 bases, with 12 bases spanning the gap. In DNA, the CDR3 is TGCGCCAGCAGTGAGGGCAGCCCGGAGGAGCAGTACTTC. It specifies CASSEGSPEEQYF.

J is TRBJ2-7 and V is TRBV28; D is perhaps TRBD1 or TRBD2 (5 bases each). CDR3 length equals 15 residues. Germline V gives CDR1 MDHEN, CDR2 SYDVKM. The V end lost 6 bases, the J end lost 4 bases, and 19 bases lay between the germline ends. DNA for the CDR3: TGTGCCAGCAGCCCAAGTGGGGACCGGACGTACGAGCAGTACTTC. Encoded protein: CASSPSGDRTYEQYF.

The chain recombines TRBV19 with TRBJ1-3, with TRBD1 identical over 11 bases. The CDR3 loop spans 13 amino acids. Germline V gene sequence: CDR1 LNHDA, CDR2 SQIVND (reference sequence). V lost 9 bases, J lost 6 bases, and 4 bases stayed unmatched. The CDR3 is CASKGQGENTIYF. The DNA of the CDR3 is TGTGCCAGCAAGGGACAGGGGGAAAACACCATATATTTT.

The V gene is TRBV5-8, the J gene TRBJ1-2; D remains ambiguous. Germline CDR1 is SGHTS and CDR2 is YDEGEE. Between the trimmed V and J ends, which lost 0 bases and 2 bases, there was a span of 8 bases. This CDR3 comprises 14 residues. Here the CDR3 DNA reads TGTGCCAGCAGCTTGGGGCGGAGGAACTATGGCTACACCTTC. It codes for CASSLGRRNYGYTF.

CDR3 DNA: TGTGCCAGCAGAGAGGCAGGCTTGAACACTGAAGCTTTCTTT. It encodes CASREAGLNTEAFF. The chain uses TRBV6-5 and TRBJ1-1, with D uncertain. Germline-derived CDR1 and CDR2 are MNHEY and SVGAGI. The ends were cut back, 6 bases at V and 0 bases at J, with 11 bases in the middle. This CDR3 is 14 amino acids long.

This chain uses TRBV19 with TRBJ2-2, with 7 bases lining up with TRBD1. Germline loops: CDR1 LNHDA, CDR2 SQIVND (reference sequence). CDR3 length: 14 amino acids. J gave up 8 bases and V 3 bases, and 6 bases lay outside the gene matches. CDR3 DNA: TGTGCCAGTAGTATTCAGGGGGAAGCTGGGGAGCTGTTTTTT. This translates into CASSIQGEAGELFF.

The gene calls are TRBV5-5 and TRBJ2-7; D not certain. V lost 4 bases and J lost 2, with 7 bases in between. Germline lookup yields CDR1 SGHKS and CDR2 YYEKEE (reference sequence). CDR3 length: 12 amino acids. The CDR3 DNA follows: TGTGCCAGCAGCCGCACCGCCTACGAGCAGTACTTC. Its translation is CASSRTAYEQYF. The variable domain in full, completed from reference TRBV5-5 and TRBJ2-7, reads DAGVTQSPTHLIKTRGQQVTLRCSPISGHKSVSWYQQVLGQGPQFIFQYYEKEERGRGNFPDRFSARQFPNYSSELNVNALLLGDSALYLCASSRTAYEQYFGPGTRLTVT.

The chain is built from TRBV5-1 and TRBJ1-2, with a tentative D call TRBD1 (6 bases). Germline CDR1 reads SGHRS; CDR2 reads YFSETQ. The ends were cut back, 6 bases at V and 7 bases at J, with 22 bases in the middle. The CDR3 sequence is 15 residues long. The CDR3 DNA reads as TGCGCCAGCATCGCCCAGGGGACTCCCGGACGTGGCTACACCTTC. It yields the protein CASIAQGTPGRGYTF.

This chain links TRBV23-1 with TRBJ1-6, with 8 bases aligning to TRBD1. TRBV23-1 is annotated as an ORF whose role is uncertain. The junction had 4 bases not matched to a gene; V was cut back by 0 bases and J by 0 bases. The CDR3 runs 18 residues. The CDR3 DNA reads TGCGCCAGCAGTCAATCCAGGACAGGGAGCTCCTATAATTCACCCCTCCACTTT. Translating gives CASSQSRTGSSYNSPLHF.

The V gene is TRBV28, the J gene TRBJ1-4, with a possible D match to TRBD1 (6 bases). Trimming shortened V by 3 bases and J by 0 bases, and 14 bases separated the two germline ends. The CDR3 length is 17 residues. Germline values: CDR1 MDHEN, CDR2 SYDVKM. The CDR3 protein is CASSFQQGLATNEKLFF. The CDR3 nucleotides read TGTGCCAGCAGTTTTCAACAGGGCCTTGCAACTAATGAAAAACTGTTTTTT.

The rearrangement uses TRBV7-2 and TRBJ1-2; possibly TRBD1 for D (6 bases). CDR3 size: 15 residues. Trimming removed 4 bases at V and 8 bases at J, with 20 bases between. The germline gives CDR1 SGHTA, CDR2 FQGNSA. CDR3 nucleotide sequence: TGTGCCAGCAGCTACGGGGGATATACAGGGCAAGGCTACACCTTC. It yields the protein CASSYGGYTGQGYTF. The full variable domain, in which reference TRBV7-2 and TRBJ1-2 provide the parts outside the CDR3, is GAGVSQSPSNKVTEKGKDVELRCDPISGHTALYWYRQSLGQGLEFLIYFQGNSAPDKSGLPSDRFSAERTGGSVSTLTIQRTQQEDSAVYLCASSYGGYTGQGYTFGSGTRLTVV.

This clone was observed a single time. CDR3 coding DNA: TGTGCAATTGGCTCCCCTCCCTATGGCTACACCTTC. This translates into CAIGSPPYGYTF. This chain uses TRBV28 with TRBJ1-2; D ambiguous. The CDR3 contains 12 residues. In germline, CDR1 is MDHEN, CDR2 SYDVKM.

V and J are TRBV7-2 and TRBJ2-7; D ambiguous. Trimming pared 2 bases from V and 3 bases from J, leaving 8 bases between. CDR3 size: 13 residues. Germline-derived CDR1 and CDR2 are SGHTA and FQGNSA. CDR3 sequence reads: CASSLHGSYEQYF. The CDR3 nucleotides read TGTGCCAGCAGCTTACACGGAAGCTACGAGCAGTACTTC. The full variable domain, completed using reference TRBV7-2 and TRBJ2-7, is GAGVSQSPSNKVTEKGKDVELRCDPISGHTALYWYRQSLGQGLEFLIYFQGNSAPDKSGLPSDRFSAERTGGSVSTLTIQRTQQEDSAVYLCASSLHGSYEQYFGPGTRLTVT.

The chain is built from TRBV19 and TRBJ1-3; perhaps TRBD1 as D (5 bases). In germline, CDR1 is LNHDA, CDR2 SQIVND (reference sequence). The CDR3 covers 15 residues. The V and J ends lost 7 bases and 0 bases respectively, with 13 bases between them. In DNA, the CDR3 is TGTGCCAGTACCAGCAGGGCAAGCTCTGGAAACACCATATATTTT. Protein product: CASTSRASSGNTIYF.

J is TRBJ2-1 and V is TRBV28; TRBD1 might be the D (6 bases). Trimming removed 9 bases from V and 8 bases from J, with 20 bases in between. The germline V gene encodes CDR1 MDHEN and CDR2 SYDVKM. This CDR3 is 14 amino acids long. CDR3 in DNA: TGTGCCAGTGAAACAGGGTCTCCCCTCGATGAGCAGTTCTTC. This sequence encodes CASETGSPLDEQFF. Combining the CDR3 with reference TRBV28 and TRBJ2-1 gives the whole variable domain DVKVTQSSRYLVKRTGEKVFLECVQDMDHENMFWYRQDPGLGLRLIYFSYDVKMKEKGDIPEGYSVSREKKERFSLILESASTNQTSMYLCASETGSPLDEQFFGPGTRLTVL.

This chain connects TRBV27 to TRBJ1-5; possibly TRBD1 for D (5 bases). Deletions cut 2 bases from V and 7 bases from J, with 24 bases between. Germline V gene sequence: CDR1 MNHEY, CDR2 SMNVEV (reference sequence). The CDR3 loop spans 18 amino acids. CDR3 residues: CASSLKADGGQGLQPQHF. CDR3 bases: TGTGCCAGCAGTTTAAAGGCCGACGGGGGTCAGGGCCTGCAGCCCCAGCATTTT.

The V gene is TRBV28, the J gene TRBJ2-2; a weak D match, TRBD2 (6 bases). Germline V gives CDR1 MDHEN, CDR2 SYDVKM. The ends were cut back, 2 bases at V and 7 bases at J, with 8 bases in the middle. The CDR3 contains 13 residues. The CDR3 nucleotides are TGTGCCAGCAGTTTAGCCGGGAGCGGGGAGCTGTTTTTT. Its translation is CASSLAGSGELFF.

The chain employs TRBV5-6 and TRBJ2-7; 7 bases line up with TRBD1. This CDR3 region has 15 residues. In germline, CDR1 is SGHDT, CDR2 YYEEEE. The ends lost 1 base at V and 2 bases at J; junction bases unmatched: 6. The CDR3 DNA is TGTGCCAGCAGCTTGTCCGGGACAGCTGCCTACGAGCAGTACTTC. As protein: CASSLSGTAAYEQYF. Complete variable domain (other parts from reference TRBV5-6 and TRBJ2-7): DAGVTQSPTHLIKTRGQQVTLRCSPKSGHDTVSWYQQALGQGPQFIFQYYEEEERQRGNFPDRFSGHQFPNYSSELNVNALLLGDSALYLCASSLSGTAAYEQYFGPGTRLTVT.